This passage covers 27 T cell receptor beta chains from one sample sequenced in a study of OX40 agonist ivuxolimab in advanced cancers. Measured with immunoSEQ multiplex PCR; TCRdb has only the in-frame clones, and not every one. The sample shows some 91,000 clones, about 89% of them seen only once. The sequenced sample was CD4+ or CD8+ T cells sorted from blood, obtained in a trial of the OX40 agonist ivuxolimab. These receptors came from an adult with an advanced solid tumor such as melanoma, head and neck, liver or kidney cancer.

The chain recombines TRBV7-2 with TRBJ1-2, with D hard to call. The CDR3 sequence is 13 residues long. Between the trimmed V and J ends, which lost 5 bases and 8 bases, there was a span of 15 bases. The germline V gene encodes CDR1 SGHTA and CDR2 FQGNSA. The DNA of the CDR3 is TGTGCCAGCAGCCAGTCGCCCCTAACGGGCTACACCTTC. Translated: CASSQSPLTGYTF.

The chain joins TRBV10-3 to TRBJ2-2; unclear D gene. Trimming pared 4 bases from V and 3 bases from J, leaving 6 bases between. The CDR3 totals 13 residues. CDR1 and CDR2 from the germline V gene are ENHRY and SYGVKD. Written as DNA, the CDR3 is TGTGCCATCAGTGCCCGCGACACCGGGGAGCTGTTTTTT. Its translation is CAISARDTGELFF.

The chain joins TRBV9 to TRBJ2-1, with D unresolved. This CDR3 region has 10 residues. Trimming left V 7 bases short and J 6 bases short, with 5 bases between. The V gene's germline CDR1 is SGDLS and CDR2 YYNGEE. CDR3 amino acids: CASGTNEQFF. For the CDR3, the DNA is TGTGCCAGCGGAACCAATGAGCAGTTCTTC.

A single count supports this clone. This rearrangement joins TRBV6-5 to TRBJ1-1; no reliable D call. Germline loops: CDR1 MNHEY, CDR2 SVGAGI. The germline V and J ends were trimmed by 2 bases and 1 base, with 14 bases remaining between them. The CDR3 contains 16 residues. CDR3 bases: TGTGCCAGCAGTTACCCCGGGCGGACTGGGAACACTGAAGCTTTCTTT. Translation gives CASSYPGRTGNTEAFF.

This chain links TRBV2 with TRBJ1-1, with D perhaps matching TRBD1 (5 bases). Germline CDR1 SNHLY, CDR2 FYNNEI. The CDR3 runs 14 residues. Between the trimmed V and J ends, which lost 5 bases and 7 bases, there was a span of 17 bases. In DNA form, the CDR3 reads TGTGCCAGCAGTCCCAGGGACTGGGCGGTTGAAGCTTTCTTT. Amino acid sequence: CASSPRDWAVEAFF.

The chain joins TRBV6-5 to TRBJ1-1; D is unclear. This CDR3 is built from 13 residues. CDR1 MNHEY and CDR2 SVGAGI come from the germline V gene. Trimming took off 2 bases at V and 1 base at J, with 5 bases between the two ends. The CDR3 coding sequence is TGTGCCAGCAGTTACCGGGGGAACACTGAAGCTTTCTTT. This encodes CASSYRGNTEAFF.

The V and J genes are TRBV7-2 and TRBJ2-7; D is undetermined. V lost 0 bases and J 3 bases, leaving 9 bases between the germline ends. This CDR3 has 14 residues. Per germline, CDR1 SGHTA and CDR2 FQGNSA. DNA for the CDR3: TGTGCCAGCAGCTTAGCCCATGGGGTCTACGAGCAGTACGTC. Protein sequence: CASSLAHGVYEQYV.

The CDR3 DNA sequence: TGTGCCAGCAGTGTCTTTTCGTACGCTAGCACAGATACGCAGTATTTT. It is translated as CASSVFSYASTDTQYF. This chain uses TRBV6-1 with TRBJ2-3, with unresolved D. V gave up 4 bases and J gave up 0 bases, with 14 bases separating them. The CDR3 loop spans 16 amino acids. Germline CDR1 and CDR2: MNHNS and SASEGT.

This clone was picked up a small number of times. The V gene is TRBV7-6, the J gene TRBJ1-1, with 9 bases aligning to TRBD1. The ends lost 0 bases at V and 0 bases at J; junction bases unmatched: 2. Germline assignment: CDR1 SGHVS and CDR2 FNYEAQ. The CDR3 sequence is 16 residues long. The CDR3 is CASSLAGTGMNTEAFF. The CDR3 region has the DNA TGTGCCAGCAGCTTAGCTGGGACAGGGATGAACACTGAAGCTTTCTTT.

The chain joins TRBV7-9 to TRBJ2-5, with 13 bases aligning to TRBD2. CDR1 and CDR2 from the germline V gene are SEHNR and FQNEAQ (reference sequence). The CDR3 length is 16 residues. The V gene end was trimmed by 5 bases and the J gene end by 2 bases; junction bases not matched to a gene: 5. The CDR3 here is CASSPRLAGGQETQYF. As DNA, the CDR3 is TGTGCCAGCAGCCCTCGACTAGCGGGAGGACAAGAGACCCAGTACTTC.

In this sample, this clone turned up a few times. This rearrangement joins TRBV5-1 to TRBJ1-1; D is uncertain. From germline, CDR1 is SGHRS and CDR2 YFSETQ. Trimming pared 4 bases from V and 7 bases from J, leaving 11 bases between. The CDR3 consists of 12 residues. CDR3 sequence (DNA): TGCGCCAGCAGCACGGGATGGGATGAAGCTTTCTTT. As protein: CASSTGWDEAFF.

The chain uses TRBV6-5 and TRBJ2-1; D possibly corresponds to TRBD2 (5 bases). The V end lost 4 bases, the J end lost 0 bases, and 10 bases lay between the germline ends. The CDR3 runs 15 residues. Germline V gene sequence: CDR1 MNHEY, CDR2 SVGAGI. DNA for the CDR3: TGTGCCAGCAGTTTCGACCGGGACTCCTACAATGAGCAGTTCTTC. Translation: CASSFDRDSYNEQFF.

This chain joins TRBV21-1 and TRBJ2-7; the table assigns TRBD1, which was not confirmed against the DNA. TRBV21-1 represents a pseudogene. This CDR3 is 16 amino acids long. DNA for the CDR3: TGTGCCAGCAGCAAACTCCGGGACAGGGGGTCCTACGAGCAGTACGTC. Protein sequence: CASSKLRDRGSYEQYV.

The J gene is TRBJ2-7, the V gene TRBV11-2, with D possibly being TRBD1 (6 bases). The CDR3 runs 14 residues. The V gene lost 2 bases and the J gene lost 1 base, with 9 bases spanning the gap. The germline gives CDR1 SGHAT, CDR2 FQNNGV. The CDR3 DNA is TGTGCCAGCAGCTTATCGGACAGTTCCTACGAGCAGTACGTC. It is translated as CASSLSDSSYEQYV.

V and J are TRBV6-1 and TRBJ2-4; weak D call: TRBD2 (6 bases). CDR3 length: 16 amino acids. CDR1 and CDR2 from the germline V gene are MNHNS and SASEGT. Between the trimmed V and J ends, which lost 4 bases and 6 bases, there was a span of 19 bases. The CDR3 here is CASSGKGGPSGNIQYF. The CDR3 DNA is TGTGCCAGCAGTGGAAAAGGAGGGCCCTCAGGAAACATTCAGTACTTC.

The gene calls are TRBV28 and TRBJ2-1; 11 bases are a match to TRBD2. Trimming took 6 bases from V and 6 from J; bases not matched to a gene: 10. The V gene's germline CDR1 is MDHEN and CDR2 SYDVKM. The CDR3 extends over 16 amino acids. The CDR3 loop is CASSSSLAGEFNEQFF. The CDR3, as DNA: TGTGCCAGCAGCTCCTCACTAGCGGGAGAATTCAATGAGCAGTTCTTC.

V gene TRBV10-3 combines with J gene TRBJ2-3, with 7 positions matching TRBD2. V lost 4 bases, J lost 0 bases, and 13 bases stayed unmatched. Germline loops: CDR1 ENHRY, CDR2 SYGVKD. The CDR3 is 18 amino acids. CDR3 bases: TGTGCCATCAGTGTAAGGCGGGAGAGGGCCGGTAGCACAGATACGCAGTATTTT. It is translated as CAISVRRERAGSTDTQYF.

J is TRBJ2-1 and V is TRBV25-1, with D possibly TRBD1 on 6 matching bases. The CDR3 loop spans 15 amino acids. Trimming removed 6 bases from V and 6 bases from J, with 18 bases in between. CDR1 is MGHDK, CDR2 SYGVNS, per germline. The chain's CDR3 is CASSPQREGGNEQFF. In DNA, the CDR3 is TGTGCCAGCAGCCCTCAGAGGGAAGGGGGCAATGAGCAGTTCTTC.

This clone came up once. DNA for the CDR3: TGTGCCAGTAGTATTCGTTTACAGAGGGAGACCCAGTACTTC. Translating it yields CASSIRLQRETQYF. The chain employs TRBV19 and TRBJ2-5; unclear D gene. Germline V gene data show CDR1 as LNHDA and CDR2 as SQIVND (reference sequence). V was trimmed by 3 bases and J by 5 bases, leaving 13 bases between them. The CDR3 extends over 14 amino acids. Looking up the rest from reference TRBV19 and TRBJ2-5 gives the full variable domain: DGGITQSPKYLFRKEGQNVTLSCEQNLNHDAMYWYRQDPGQGLRLIYYSQIVNDFQKGDIAEGYSVSREKKESFPLTVTSAQKNPTAFYLCASSIRLQRETQYFGPGTRLLVL.

The chain joins TRBV5-4 to TRBJ2-3; 13 nucleotides align to TRBD2. The CDR3 has 16 amino acids. CDR1 and CDR2 (germline): SGHNT, YYREEE (reference sequence). The V segment lost 4 bases and the J segment 8 bases; nucleotides outside the gene matches: 10. In DNA form, the CDR3 reads TGTGCCAGCAGCCATCGGACTAGCGGGAGCCCTGGTACGCAGTATTTT. This translates into CASSHRTSGSPGTQYF.

This clone was seen once. The CDR3 coding sequence is TGTGCCAGCAACTACATGAACACTGAAGCTTTCTTT. Translated, it gives CASNYMNTEAFF. The chain combines TRBV28 with TRBJ1-1, with D unclear. CDR3 length: 12 amino acids. V lost 7 bases to trimming and J lost 0 bases, with 6 bases between them. Germline V gene lookup returns CDR1 MDHEN and CDR2 SYDVKM.

This chain links TRBV27 with TRBJ2-2, with a possible D match to TRBD2 (6 bases). CDR3 length: 17 residues. Germline values: CDR1 MNHEY, CDR2 SMNVEV (reference sequence). The V gene lost 5 bases and the J gene lost 5 bases, with 21 bases spanning the gap. The CDR3 here is CASSPYGTPEGTGELFF. The DNA for the CDR3 is TGTGCCAGCAGTCCCTACGGGACTCCGGAGGGGACCGGGGAGCTGTTTTTT.

A few counts support this clone. The chain joins TRBV9 to TRBJ2-3, with a possible D match to TRBD2 (6 bases). The germline V and J ends were trimmed by 0 bases and 4 bases, with 15 bases remaining between them. The CDR3 covers 16 residues. From germline, CDR1 is SGDLS and CDR2 YYNGEE. CDR3 loop: CASSVGGAGIPDTQYF. CDR3 bases: TGTGCCAGCAGCGTAGGTGGGGCGGGGATCCCAGATACGCAGTATTTT.

The CDR3 DNA reads TGTGCCAGCTCACCCGGGGGCCCGGGTGGAAACACCATATATTTT. It is translated as CASSPGGPGGNTIYF. This rearrangement joins TRBV18 to TRBJ1-3; maybe TRBD1 (6 bases). Germline V CDR1 and CDR2: KGHSH, LQKENI. V was pared by 3 bases and J by 3 bases, with 12 bases between. The CDR3 covers 15 residues.

V usage is TRBV12-5 and J usage is TRBJ2-7; TRBD1 matches 8 bases. The germline CDR1 and CDR2 sequences are LGHNT and FRNRAP. With V trimmed by 5 bases and J by 6 bases, 9 bases remained unmatched. CDR3 size: 14 residues. The CDR3 DNA follows: TGTGCTAGTGGTCCAGGACAGGGAACGGCCGAGCAGTACGTC. Its translation is CASGPGQGTAEQYV.

The J gene is TRBJ1-1, the V gene TRBV5-1; D call uncertain. Germline V gene data show CDR1 as SGHRS and CDR2 as YFSETQ. This CDR3 has 15 residues. Trimming removed 3 bases from V and 1 base from J, with 13 bases in between. CDR3 loop: CASSSDRLGNTEAFF. The CDR3 DNA is TGCGCCAGCAGCTCGGACCGCCTAGGGAACACTGAAGCTTTCTTT.

The chain recombines TRBV9 with TRBJ1-1; TRBD1 matches 7 bases. After removal of 4 bases from V and 8 bases from J, the junction contained 14 bases not matched to a gene. The CDR3 is 15 amino acids. CDR1 SGDLS and CDR2 YYNGEE come from the germline V gene. The CDR3 loop is CASSPKAGTAHEAFF. CDR3 bases: TGTGCCAGCAGCCCAAAAGCCGGGACAGCGCACGAAGCTTTCTTT.